A selection of T cell receptor beta chains follows, all from one sample in a study of CD8+ T cells in alopecia areata. Repertoires were generated with immunoSEQ multiplex PCR, while TCRdb's copy carries only in-frame clones and drops some. Of roughly 230,000 clones in the sample, less than 50% were seen once. The specimen was CD4+ T cells sorted from blood, collected around week 37, from a patient treated with tofacitinib. These receptors were taken from a human donor with alopecia areata. Each CDR3 is given with its conserved first and last residue. A D gene is named only where the DNA matches it firmly. Expanded clones are given a class, and other clones once, few, many or no size at all.

clone size	D gene	J gene	V gene	CDR3 length	CDR3 DNA	CDR3 protein
.	.	TRBJ2-7	TRBV7-9	15	TGTGCCAGCAGCATACCGGGACTTGCTTTGGGAGAGCAGTACTTC	CASSIPGLALGEQYF
.	.	TRBJ2-3	TRBV9	13	TGTGCCGGCACCAGACAGAACACAGATACGCAGTATTTT	CAGTRQNTDTQYF
.	.	TRBJ2-7	TRBV4-1	16	TGCGCCAGCAGCCAAGCCCCGGCTAGCGCCTACTACGAGCAGTACTTC	CASSQAPASAYYEQYF
.	.	TRBJ1-1	TRBV18	16	TGTGCCAGCTCACCCAGTCAGGCGGGTGTGGGCACTGAAGCTTTCTTT	CASSPSQAGVGTEAFF
once	.	TRBJ2-1	TRBV30	12	TGTGCCTGGAGAACAAGGGGACGTGAGCAGTTCTTC	CAWRTRGREQFF
few	.	TRBJ2-3	TRBV2	11	TGTGCCAGCAGGGAAACAGATACGCAGTATTTT	CASRETDTQYF
few	TRBD2	TRBJ2-7	TRBV10-3	14	TGTGCCATCAGTGGACTAGCGGGAGGTGGCGAGCAGTACTTC	CAISGLAGGGEQYF
.	TRBD1	TRBJ2-3	TRBV29-1	14	TGCAGCGCAGCACAGGGGGCGAGGACAGATACGCAGTATTTT	CSAAQGARTDTQYF
.	.	TRBJ2-3	TRBV2	11	TGTGCCAGCAGAGAGTCGGATACGCAGTATTTT	CASRESDTQYF
.	.	TRBJ1-1	TRBV29-1	12	TGCAGCGTGGGGTGGAGGAACACTGAAGCTTTCTTT	CSVGWRNTEAFF
.	.	TRBJ2-5	TRBV30	12	TGTGCCCGATTGGGCAGCGGGGAGACCCAGTACTTC	CARLGSGETQYF
.	.	TRBJ2-5	TRBV19	13	TGTGCCAGTAGTATTGCGGACTTAGAGACCCAGTACTTC	CASSIADLETQYF
.	.	TRBJ2-6	TRBV5-1	13	TGCGCCAGCAGCCTAGCCGCGGCCAACGTCCTGACTTTC	CASSLAAANVLTF
few	TRBD1	TRBJ2-2	TRBV7-8	16	TGTGCCAGCAGCTTGCGACAGGGAATAAACACCGGGGAGCTGTTTTTT	CASSLRQGINTGELFF
few	TRBD2	TRBJ2-1	TRBV2	14	TGTGCCAGCAGTGAACTAGCGGAGGACAATGAGCAGTTCTTC	CASSELAEDNEQFF
.	.	TRBJ2-7	TRBV4-3	15	TGCGCCAGCAGCCAAGATTTCGCCAGCTCCTACGAGCAGTACTTC	CASSQDFASSYEQYF
few	.	TRBJ1-1	TRBV5-4	13	TGTGCCAGCAGCTTGCAAGGGAACACTGAAGCTTTCTTT	CASSLQGNTEAFF
few	.	TRBJ1-1	TRBV11-3	13	TGTGCCAGCAGCTTAAAGGGGGGCACTGAAGCTTTCTTT	CASSLKGGTEAFF
.	.	TRBJ1-2	TRBV2	15	TGTGCCAGCAGTGAGGGCACAGGGTTTTTGTCCGGCTACACCTTC	CASSEGTGFLSGYTF
.	.	TRBJ2-7	TRBV29-1	15	TGCAGCGTTGAAGAGTTGACAGGAATTTCCTACGAGCAGTACTTC	CSVEELTGISYEQYF
.	.	TRBJ2-5	TRBV5-4	14	TGTGCCAGCAGCTCGAATCGTGGATGGGAGACCCAGTACTTC	CASSSNRGWETQYF
.	TRBD2	TRBJ2-7	TRBV2	14	TGTGCCAGCAGTGCCAGCGGGAGGGGGTACGAGCAGTACTTC	CASSASGRGYEQYF
.	.	TRBJ2-1	TRBV20-1	11	TGCAGCCATGTTCGGGGGCGTGAGCAGTTCTTC	CSHVRGREQFF
.	.	TRBJ1-2	TRBV4-1	15	TGCGCCAGCAGCCACCCCAGTGCGGGTAACTATGGCTACACCTTC	CASSHPSAGNYGYTF
.	.	TRBJ2-7	TRBV18	17	TGTGCCAGCTCGCCGGCTACCGGGACCGTGAAACCCTACGAGCAGTACTTC	CASSPATGTVKPYEQYF
few	.	TRBJ1-2	TRBV27	14	TGTGCCAGCAGTTTCCGTGGGGGGCGCGGTGGCTACACCTTC	CASSFRGGRGGYTF